The 15 T cell receptor beta chains below come from one sample, sequenced in a study of T cell changes during pregnancy in multiple sclerosis. Here immunoSEQ multiplex PCR was the method, and the copy in TCRdb shows in-frame clones only, minus some. The sample lists about 60,000 clones, around 90% occurring once. Source: peripheral blood, taken before pregnancy. Every receptor here comes from a female donor with multiple sclerosis, enrolled in a pregnancy study.

The J gene is TRBJ1-5, the V gene TRBV15, with D tentatively TRBD1 (6 bases). The germline CDR1 and CDR2 sequences are LNHNV and YYDKDF (reference sequence). The CDR3 contains 15 residues. V shed 4 bases and J shed 2 bases, with 12 bases lying between them. DNA of the CDR3: TGTGCCACCAGCATCAGGGGCTCAGGCAATCAGCCCCAGCATTTT. This gives the protein CATSIRGSGNQPQHF. Full variable domain (remainder filled in from reference TRBV15 and TRBJ1-5): DAMVIQNPRYQVTQFGKPVTLSCSQTLNHNVMYWYQQKSSQAPKLLFHYYDKDFNNEADTPDNFQSRRPNTSFCFLDIRSPGLGDTAMYLCATSIRGSGNQPQHFGDGTRLSIL.

The V and J genes are TRBV7-2 and TRBJ2-3; D uncertain. Germline V lookup: CDR1 SGHTA, CDR2 FQGNSA. Between the trimmed V and J ends, which lost 2 bases and 8 bases, there was a span of 11 bases. CDR3 size: 13 residues. CDR3: CASSLPGPFTQYF. In DNA, the CDR3 is TGTGCCAGCAGCTTACCGGGTCCCTTTACGCAGTATTTT.

The chain couples TRBV2 to TRBJ2-6; 8 bases match TRBD1. Trimming cost V 7 bases and J 0 bases; bases outside gene matches: 8. The germline V gene encodes CDR1 SNHLY and CDR2 FYNNEI. CDR3 length: 17 residues. Written as DNA, the CDR3 is TGTGCCAGCATTTTCGCGACAGGGGACTCTGGGGCCAACGTCCTGACTTTC. Amino acid sequence: CASIFATGDSGANVLTF.

The chain links TRBV6-1 to TRBJ2-7, with TRBD1 identical over 10 bases. The CDR3 sequence is 14 residues long. Germline CDR1 and CDR2: MNHNS and SASEGT. Trimming cost V 6 bases and J 6 bases; bases outside gene matches: 8. CDR3 sequence (DNA): TGTGCCAGCAGGTCGGACAGGGGGAGACTCGAGCAGTACTTC. Translation: CASRSDRGRLEQYF.

This rearrangement joins TRBV6-6 to TRBJ2-1, with a weak D call TRBD2 (6 bases). CDR3 size: 14 residues. Deletions cut 4 bases from V and 4 bases from J, with 11 bases between. Germline V gene sequence: CDR1 MNHNY, CDR2 SVGAGI (reference sequence). Written as DNA, the CDR3 is TGTGCCAGCAGTTCCCGGACTAATTACAATGAGCAGTTCTTC. Translated: CASSSRTNYNEQFF.

The V call is TRBV21-1, the J call TRBJ2-1; the table's D call TRBD2 went unverified against the DNA. TRBV21-1 constitutes a pseudogene. The CDR3 loop spans 14 amino acids. CDR3 sequence: CASRTSGVIKEQFF. The CDR3 region has the DNA TGTGCCAGCCGGACTAGCGGGGTTATCAAGGAGCAGTTCTTC.

The chain employs TRBV5-4 and TRBJ2-7; 12 positions agree with TRBD2. CDR3 size: 13 residues. Per germline, CDR1 SGHNT and CDR2 YYREEE (reference sequence). V was pared by 8 bases and J by 4 bases, with 4 bases of the junction left unmatched. As DNA, the CDR3 is TGTGCCAGTGAGCTAGCGGGGGGGTACGAGCAGTACTTC. It encodes CASELAGGYEQYF. Full variable domain (rest looked up from reference TRBV5-4 and TRBJ2-7): ETGVTQSPTHLIKTRGQQVTLRCSSQSGHNTVSWYQQALGQGPQFIFQYYREEENGRGNFPPRFSGLQFPNYSSELNVNALELDDSALYLCASELAGGYEQYFGPGTRLTVT.

The chain uses TRBV5-5 and TRBJ2-7, with 8 bases aligning to TRBD1. Trimming took 0 bases from V and 2 from J; bases not matched to a gene: 4. Germline V gives CDR1 SGHKS, CDR2 YYEKEE (reference sequence). The CDR3 runs 15 residues. The CDR3 nucleotides read TGTGCCAGCAGCTTGGACCGGGACAGGCCCTACGAGCAGTACTTC. It encodes CASSLDRDRPYEQYF.

V is TRBV11-2 and J is TRBJ2-1; 8 bases agree with TRBD2. The length of the CDR3 is 15 residues. Germline V gene lookup returns CDR1 SGHAT and CDR2 FQNNGV. J was trimmed by 9 bases and V by 3 bases; bases with no gene match: 10. CDR3 sequence (DNA): TGTGCCAGCAGCTTGGGGCAGCGGGGGCGGTTTGAGCAGTTCTTC. It translates to CASSLGQRGRFEQFF.

The CDR3 DNA reads TGTGCCAGCAGCTCTGGCGGACTAGCGGGGGGTTGGGCAGATACGCAGTATTTT. Its protein product is CASSSGGLAGGWADTQYF. J is TRBJ2-3 and V is TRBV5-4; 14 bases align to TRBD2. The germline CDR1 and CDR2 sequences are SGHNT and YYREEE (reference sequence). V was clipped by 3 bases and J by 4 bases; unmatched bases: 10. CDR3 length equals 18 residues.

The V and J genes are TRBV15 and TRBJ1-1; D ambiguous. Germline assignment: CDR1 LNHNV and CDR2 YYDKDF (reference sequence). The CDR3 runs 13 residues. Trimming took off 5 bases at V and 4 bases at J, with 11 bases between the two ends. The CDR3 is CATSPPRSTEAFF. CDR3 nucleotide sequence: TGTGCCACCAGCCCCCCGCGGAGCACTGAAGCTTTCTTT.

A single count supports this clone. The chain is built from TRBV4-3 and TRBJ2-3; 10 nucleotides match TRBD2. From germline, CDR1 is LGHNA and CDR2 YSLEER. The CDR3 runs 16 residues. The trim removed 1 base at V and 3 bases at J, leaving 4 bases unmatched. CDR3 in DNA: TGCGCCAGCAGCCAAGTGGCTAGCGGGGGTACAGATACGCAGTATTTT. Protein sequence: CASSQVASGGTDTQYF.

The rearrangement links TRBV6-6 to TRBJ1-3, with 7 bases identical to TRBD1. There are 15 residues in the CDR3. Trimming cost V 6 bases and J 3 bases; bases outside gene matches: 8. CDR1 and CDR2 from the germline V gene are MNHNY and SVGAGI (reference sequence). CDR3 coding DNA: TGTGCCAGCAGCTTCGAGGGGGCGGGTGGAAACACCATATATTTT. Protein product: CASSFEGAGGNTIYF.

The chain links TRBV7-2 to TRBJ2-7, with D possibly being TRBD1 (5 bases). The length of the CDR3 is 13 residues. Germline CDR1 SGHTA, CDR2 FQGNSA. V lost 2 bases and J 2 bases, leaving 7 bases between the germline ends. DNA for the CDR3: TGTGCCAGCAGCTTAAGGGGTCCCTACGAGCAGTACTTC. As protein: CASSLRGPYEQYF.

This CDR3 is CASSRPRDSTEAFF. CDR3 nucleotide sequence: TGTGCCAGCAGTCGCCCCCGGGACAGTACTGAAGCTTTCTTT. V usage is TRBV2 and J usage is TRBJ1-1; 7 nucleotides align to TRBD1. The CDR3 is 14 amino acids. J gave up 5 bases and V 5 bases, and 8 bases lay outside the gene matches. Germline CDR1 SNHLY, CDR2 FYNNEI.